This TCR beta chain was sequenced during a study of blood T cells in healthy people across ages. Germline loops: CDR1 MGHRA, CDR2 YSYEKL. The CDR3 consists of 15 residues. The extraction recovered at least 6 micrograms of total RNA per sample. Primers used in a second PCR of roughly 6 to 12 cycles were a sample-barcoded 5' primer and a J-beta primer mix. TCRdb reanalysed the 5' RACE reads using MiXCR and keeps one entry per CDR3 protein. The sample has some 800,000 distinct CDR3 sequences, approximately 25% seen once. Separately, the same data were catalogued under a study of T cells of mothers and their children. Turning to that study: A few healthy Caucasian mothers, along with their six children, were the donors. Related mother and child pairs showed slightly greater overlap (not significant) than unrelated pairs did.

The clonotype comes from a boy aged 5-17 years in good health. The material sequenced was blood. The chain has TRBV4-1 and TRBJ2-5; TRBD1 agrees at 10 bases. The J call is doubtful: the DNA matches TRBJ2-7 better. The CDR3 region has the DNA TGCGCCAGCAGCCCCAGACAGGGGGCGGTCTACGAGCAGTACTTC. Protein sequence: CASSPRQGAVYEQYF.